One TCR beta chain is described in this entry. The antigen is not known. TCRdb re-analysed the reads in MiXCR, keeping a single row per CDR3 protein. The sample lists about 400,000 distinct CDR3 sequences; about a third were seen once. This entry is derived from a study of T cell repertoires in cytomegalovirus infection. Study-wide context: HLA-B-restricted CMV epitopes that are well studied, plus recently identified HLA-C-restricted ones, were used by the study. Signatures in public TCR beta sequences pointed to both CMV infection and matching HLA type.

Findings and caveats of the study: CMV carriers with the relevant HLA were identified by cumulative public TCR beta family frequency. HLA-C-restricted CMV clonotypes gave the most frequent clonotype in two of eight donors.

The sequenced sample was cultured PBMCs, obtained from culture after CMV antigen stimulation. The receptor's source is a human donor in good health (CMV status not recorded). Some clones in this sample may be carry-over from other donors' samples.

CDR3: CASATLDREGKDYTF. CDR3 sequence (DNA): TGTGCCAGCGCTACGCTTGACAGGGAGGGAAAGGACTACACCTTC. This sequence joins TRBV18 and TRBJ1-2; 7 bases line up with TRBD1. The ends lost 8 bases at V and 10 bases at J; junction bases unmatched: 19. CDR3 length equals 15 residues. Germline values: CDR1 KGHSH, CDR2 LQKENI.